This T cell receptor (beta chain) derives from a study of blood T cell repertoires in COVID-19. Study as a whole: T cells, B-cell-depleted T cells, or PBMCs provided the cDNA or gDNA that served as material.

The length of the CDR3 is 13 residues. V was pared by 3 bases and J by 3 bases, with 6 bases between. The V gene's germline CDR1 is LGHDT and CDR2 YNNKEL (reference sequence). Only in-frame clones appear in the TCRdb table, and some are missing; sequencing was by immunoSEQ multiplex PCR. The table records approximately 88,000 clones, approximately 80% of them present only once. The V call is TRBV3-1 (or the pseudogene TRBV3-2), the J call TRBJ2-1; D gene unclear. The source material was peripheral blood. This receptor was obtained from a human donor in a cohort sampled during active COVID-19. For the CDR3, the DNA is TGTGCCAGCAGCCAGTACAGCTACAATGAGCAGTTCTTC. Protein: CASSQYSYNEQFF.